A selection of T cell receptor beta chains follows, all from one sample in a study of T cell repertoires in cytomegalovirus infection. These receptors have no identified antigens. TCRdb re-called the reads with MiXCR, one entry per CDR3 protein. Here the sample spans about 890,000 distinct CDR3 sequences, about a third being singletons. The material was cultured CD8+ T cells from PBMCs, obtained from culture after CMV antigen stimulation. The source of these receptors is a human donor in good health (CMV status not recorded). Some clones in this sample may be carry-over from other donors' samples. Both conserved end residues are trimmed from each CDR3. Fields, in order: V gene, CDR3 protein.

TRBV7-9,ASRARGLNSPLH
TRBV28,ASRLTDRGSETQY
TRBV4-1,ASSLEDPGRGYT
TRBV20-1,SAQGGETGELF
TRBV6-2/TRBV6-3,ATAGDSLNTGELF
TRBV6-5,ASSYPQY
TRBV7-9,ASSLAGQSNTGELF
TRBV11-2,ASNSQGGYNEQF
TRBV5-8,ASGPGPGQVYEQY
TRBV28,ASSPPAGPDGYT
TRBV29-1,SAIAGGFYNEQF
TRBV19,ASSFPTTTKITDTQY
TRBV6-2/TRBV6-3,ASSYPALTEAF